This T cell receptor beta chain was observed in a study of blood T cell repertoires in COVID-19. Study-wide background: T cells, B-cell-depleted T cells, or PBMCs provided the cDNA or gDNA that served as material.

Some clones are missing from TCRdb's copy, which holds only in-frame ones; the method was immunoSEQ multiplex PCR. The sample has approximately 150,000 clones; about 92% are singletons. Trimming removed 0 bases at V and 8 bases at J, with 8 bases between. CDR1 is MDHEN, CDR2 SYDVKM, per germline. The CDR3 is made up of 13 amino acids. The specimen sequenced was peripheral blood. The chain couples TRBV28 to TRBJ1-5; D not certain. The TCR was taken from a human donor in a cohort sampled during active COVID-19. CDR3 nucleotide sequence: TGTGCCAGCAGTTTATGGGAGGATAAGCCCCAGCATTTT. Amino acids: CASSLWEDKPQHF.